This is a list of T cell receptor beta chains from one sample in a study of T cells after yellow fever vaccination. TCRdb reanalysed the 5' RACE reads using MiXCR and keeps one entry per CDR3 protein. The data contain around 160,000 distinct CDR3 sequences, around 7% of them singletons. Sequencing was performed on CD4+ T cells sorted from PBMCs, taken less than 6 days after the first yellow fever vaccination. The receptors were sampled from a man in his late teens or twenties who received the YFV17D yellow fever vaccine. Each CDR3 is given with its conserved first and last residue. The D gene is left open where the match is weak. For some rows the clone size is stated as once, few or many, or as a class when expanded; others skip it.

D	V	J	size	DNA	CDR3
.	TRBV24-1	TRBJ2-1	many	TGTGCCACCAGTGATTTGGAGGAGCAGTTCTTC	CATSDLEEQFF
.	TRBV11-2	TRBJ2-7	.	TGTGCCAGTAGTGAGACTCTCTACGAGCAGTACTTC	CASSETLYEQYF
TRBD1	TRBV6-1	TRBJ2-3	.	TGTGCCAGCACAGGGACGCAGGGGGCGCGGGCGACGAAGTATTTT	CASTGTQGARATKYF
.	TRBV7-2	TRBJ2-3	many	TGTGCCAGCAGCCCCCGCAGTGATACGCAGTATTTT	CASSPRSDTQYF
TRBD1	TRBV9	TRBJ1-2	many	TGTGCCAGCAGCCCAGGACAGGGGCCCTATGGCTACACCTTC	CASSPGQGPYGYTF
TRBD2	TRBV7-3	TRBJ2-2	.	TGTGCCAGCAGCTTAGGGGCGGGGGGCCCCGGGGAGCTGTTTTTT	CASSLGAGGPGELFF
TRBD1	TRBV7-2	TRBJ2-1	few	TGTGCCAGCAGCTTGGGCGGGACAGGTGCCTACAATGAGCAGTTCTTC	CASSLGGTGAYNEQFF
.	TRBV6-1	TRBJ1-6	many	TGTGCCAGCATTGAGCGATTCAGCTCCTATAATTCACCCCTCCACTTT	CASIERFSSYNSPLHF
.	TRBV30	TRBJ2-1	few	TGTGCCCAAAGCAGGGACTCCTACAATGAGCAGTTCTTC	CAQSRDSYNEQFF
.	TRBV3-1	TRBJ1-2	many	TGTGCCAGCAGCCAAGCCGGGACTCTTTATGGCTACACCTTC	CASSQAGTLYGYTF
.	TRBV4-2	TRBJ2-3	many	TGTGCCAGCAGCCAAGCCGGACTTGGGGGGATAGATACGCAGTATTTT	CASSQAGLGGIDTQYF
TRBD2	TRBV5-6	TRBJ2-3	many	TGTGCCAGCAGCTATAGGACTAGCGGGGATTACACAGATACGCAGTATTTT	CASSYRTSGDYTDTQYF
TRBD1	TRBV4-3	TRBJ2-3	many	TGCGCCAGCAGCCAAGAGGGACAGGGGGTGACGACAGATACGCAGTATTTT	CASSQEGQGVTTDTQYF
.	TRBV20-1	TRBJ2-1	few	TGCAGTGCTAGCCTCCGCGGGGTCGGGCAGTTCTTC	CSASLRGVGQFF
TRBD2	TRBV3-1	TRBJ2-3	.	TGTGCCAGCAGCCAAGTGGTACTAGCGGGGGGTGGGCAGTATTTT	CASSQVVLAGGGQYF
.	TRBV12-3/TRBV12-4	TRBJ2-3	many	TGTGCCAGCAGACCGGGATACGGGAACACAGATACGCAGTATTTT	CASRPGYGNTDTQYF
.	TRBV19	TRBJ1-3	many	TGTGCCAGTACCATAGGGGGGGCCTCTGGAAACACCATATATTTT	CASTIGGASGNTIYF
.	TRBV7-2	TRBJ2-5	.	TGTGCCAGCAGGAACGACAGGGCGGGGAAGACCCAGTACTTC	CASRNDRAGKTQYF
.	TRBV7-8	TRBJ2-3	many	TGTGCCAGCAGCTTAGCCAGGGGACTATCTCCCACAGATACGCAGTATTTT	CASSLARGLSPTDTQYF
.	TRBV6-5	TRBJ2-7	many	TGTGCCAGCAGTTACCGGACAAACGTCTACGAGCAGTACTTC	CASSYRTNVYEQYF
.	TRBV10-3	TRBJ1-1	few	TGTGCCATCAGAACCCTGACAAAGGCAGGGCGCGGCACTGAAGCTTTCTTT	CAIRTLTKAGRGTEAFF
.	TRBV11-2	TRBJ2-7	many	TGTGCCAGCAGCTTAATAGGCAGGCCAAGCTCCTACGAGCAGTACTTC	CASSLIGRPSSYEQYF
TRBD2	TRBV6-5	TRBJ2-5	.	TGTGCCAGCAGTTTCCAAGAACTAGCGGGGGGGAGGGAGACCCAGTACTTC	CASSFQELAGGRETQYF
TRBD2	TRBV9	TRBJ2-3	many	TGTGCCAGCAGCGTAGGTGGACTAGCGGCAGATACGCAGTATTTT	CASSVGGLAADTQYF
.	TRBV28	TRBJ1-5	.	TGTGCCAGCAGTCCTCGGGGGACGGGGACCCATCAGCCCCAGCATTTT	CASSPRGTGTHQPQHF